One and the same sample provided the 27 T cell receptor beta chains below, sequenced in a study of T-cell reconstitution after alpha-beta-depleted transplantation in children (dated by TCRdb to the mid-2010s). Libraries were constructed by PCR. The instrument given in TCRdb is Illumina HiSeq 2500. To normalize quantification of the TCRbeta repertoire, the TCR libraries were built with molecular barcoding that relied on unique molecular identifiers. Starting from the raw public reads, TCRdb applied fastp trimming at Q25, assembled clones with MiXCR and retained in-frame beta chains. Records with the same CDR3 protein are collapsed into one entry carrying the most frequent genes and DNA. Recorded for this sample are approximately 520,000 distinct CDR3 sequences; about 31% of them occurred a single time. Together, the top ten hold around 2.4% of the sample. Sequences were derived from PBMCs from the stem cell graft donor, sampled from the stem cell graft. The receptors derive from a human donor who donated a stem cell graft to a child with aplastic anemia.

This chain links TRBV6-2 or TRBV6-3 with TRBJ2-7; D is undetermined. The CDR3 totals 15 residues. Trimming removed 2 bases at V and 4 bases at J, with 15 bases between. Germline V lookup: CDR1 MNHEY, CDR2 SVGEGT. The CDR3 bases are TGTGCCAGCAGTTACGGGCGGCAAACATTTTACGAGCAGTACGTC. Its translation: CASSYGRQTFYEQYV.

The V gene is TRBV11-2, the J gene TRBJ2-3; the D is unclear. Germline V gene data show CDR1 as SGHAT and CDR2 as FQNNGV. The germline V and J ends were trimmed by 5 bases and 2 bases, with 17 bases remaining between them. The CDR3 runs 16 residues. The CDR3 loop is CASSPDGTEDTDTQYF. CDR3 nucleotides: TGTGCCAGCAGCCCCGACGGAACGGAAGACACAGATACGCAGTATTTT. Drawing the rest from reference TRBV11-2 and TRBJ2-3, the complete variable domain is EAGVAQSPRYKIIEKRQSVAFWCNPISGHATLYWYQQILGQGPKLLIQFQNNGVVDDSQLPKDRFSAERLKGVDSTLKIQPAKLEDSAVYLCASSPDGTEDTDTQYFGPGTRLTVL.

This chain links TRBV19 with TRBJ2-5, with TRBD2 matching over 8 bases. Germline V gene lookup returns CDR1 LNHDA and CDR2 SQIVND (reference sequence). This CDR3 has 15 residues. J gave up 1 base and V 4 bases, and 5 bases lay outside the gene matches. The CDR3 coding sequence is TGTGCCAGTAGTACTTCAACTAGCGGCCAAGAGACCCAGTACTTC. It encodes CASSTSTSGQETQYF.

In this sample, this clonotype turned up a few times. V and J are TRBV9 and TRBJ2-5; D remains unclear. Germline CDR1 is SGDLS and CDR2 is YYNGEE. This CDR3 is 14 amino acids long. Trimming took off 0 bases at V and 7 bases at J, with 13 bases between the two ends. The CDR3 is CASSVESQFGTQYF. In nucleotides, the CDR3 is TGTGCCAGCAGCGTAGAATCACAGTTCGGGACCCAGTACTTC.

This clonotype was seen more than once but under ten times. The chain combines TRBV6-1 with TRBJ2-5, with 7 bases fitting TRBD1. CDR3 size: 17 residues. V gave up 6 bases and J gave up 5 bases; unmatched junction bases: 18. In germline, CDR1 is MNHNS, CDR2 SASEGT. The CDR3 reads CASSSKTRNKDRETQYF. In DNA form, the CDR3 reads TGTGCCAGCAGCTCCAAGACCCGAAACAAGGACAGGGAGACCCAGTACTTC.

The chain combines TRBV29-1 with TRBJ1-4, with 7 bases identical to TRBD1. The V segment lost 4 bases and the J segment 8 bases; nucleotides outside the gene matches: 13. The CDR3 is made up of 15 amino acids. Germline CDR1 SQVTM, CDR2 ANQGSEA. The CDR3 DNA reads TGCAGCGTTGCCCCCAGGGGGGCAAAGGGGGAAAAACTGTTTTTT. Translated: CSVAPRGAKGEKLFF.

The chain uses TRBV7-3 and TRBJ1-1; D possibly corresponds to TRBD1 (5 bases). CDR1 and CDR2 (germline): SGHTA, FQGTGA. This CDR3 is built from 14 residues. The V and J ends lost 5 bases and 6 bases respectively, with 16 bases between them. The CDR3 bases are TGTGCCAGCAGCGCGGGCCAGGGCGGTTCTGAAGCTTTCTTT. Its protein product is CASSAGQGGSEAFF.

There are a few counts of this clonotype. The chain is built from TRBV20-1 and TRBJ1-1; 7 bases are a match to TRBD1. This CDR3 has 14 amino acids. J lost 4 bases, V lost 1 base, and 6 bases had no gene match. CDR1 DFQATT and CDR2 SNEGSKA come from the germline V gene (reference sequence). CDR3: CSARAGGEFTEAFF. The CDR3 DNA reads TGCAGTGCTAGAGCAGGGGGTGAGTTCACTGAAGCTTTCTTT.

The chain couples TRBV29-1 to TRBJ2-7; 9 nucleotides align to TRBD1. With V trimmed by 3 bases and J by 2 bases, 5 bases remained unmatched. Germline CDR1 reads SQVTM; CDR2 reads ANQGSEA. The CDR3 loop spans 14 amino acids. DNA of the CDR3: TGCAGCGTTGAGGTTGGGACAGGGACCTACGAGCAGTACTTC. Protein product: CSVEVGTGTYEQYF.

This clonotype was detected only a few times. The chain has TRBV7-2 and TRBJ1-4; D may be TRBD1 (6 bases). The CDR3 runs to 14 residues. V lost 5 bases, J lost 3 bases, and 10 bases lay in between. Germline-derived CDR1 and CDR2 are SGHTA and FQGNSA. CDR3 nucleotide sequence: TGTGCCAGCAGCCTAACAGGGTCTAATGAAAAACTGTTTTTT. Residues: CASSLTGSNEKLFF.

The chain couples TRBV5-8 to TRBJ2-1, with 9 bases identical to TRBD1. CDR3 length: 16 residues. Germline loops: CDR1 SGHTS, CDR2 YDEGEE. The J segment lost 6 bases and the V segment lost 1 base, leaving 8 bases of the junction unmatched. CDR3 sequence: CASSLFPQGAVNEQFF. CDR3 sequence (DNA): TGTGCCAGCAGCTTGTTCCCACAGGGGGCTGTCAATGAGCAGTTCTTC. The full variable domain, completed using reference TRBV5-8 and TRBJ2-1, is EAGVTQSPTHLIKTRGQQATLRCSPISGHTSVYWYQQALGLGLQFLLWYDEGEERNRGNFPPRFSGRQFPNYSSELNVNALELEDSALYLCASSLFPQGAVNEQFFGPGTRLTVL.

This clonotype was seen at least ten times. This chain connects TRBV20-1 to TRBJ1-1; D is undetermined. This CDR3 contains 11 residues. Looked up from germline, CDR1 is DFQATT and CDR2 is SNEGSKA (reference sequence). V lost 5 bases and J lost 1, with 5 bases in between. The CDR3 protein is CSAPGNTEAFF. The CDR3 DNA reads as TGCAGTGCTCCAGGGAACACTGAAGCTTTCTTT.

This chain uses TRBV7-2 with TRBJ1-1; no clear D. Germline CDR1 reads SGHTA; CDR2 reads FQGNSA. The CDR3 totals 13 residues. Trimming removed 4 bases from V and 5 bases from J, with 11 bases in between. For the CDR3, the DNA is TGTGCCAGCAGCTATGTCCCGGGAACTGAAGCTTTCTTT. It specifies CASSYVPGTEAFF.

This rearrangement joins TRBV5-1 to TRBJ2-1; D is possibly TRBD1 or TRBD2 (5 bases each). The CDR3 is made up of 14 amino acids. Germline assignment: CDR1 SGHRS and CDR2 YFSETQ. The V gene lost 0 bases and the J gene lost 10 bases, with 14 bases spanning the gap. CDR3 loop: CASSLGDGFREQFF. The CDR3 DNA reads TGCGCCAGCAGCTTGGGGGACGGTTTCAGGGAGCAGTTCTTC.

V usage is TRBV20-1 and J usage is TRBJ1-1, with D perhaps TRBD1 (5 bases). V lost 4 bases and J lost 2, with 11 bases in between. Germline CDR1 is DFQATT and CDR2 is SNEGSKA (reference sequence). The CDR3 has 13 amino acids. The CDR3 DNA reads as TGCAGTGCTACAAGGGGCGTTAACACTGAAGCTTTCTTT. Protein: CSATRGVNTEAFF.

J is TRBJ1-5 and V is TRBV6-1; D possibly corresponds to TRBD1 (5 bases). Trimming shortened V by 7 bases and J by 5 bases, and 18 bases separated the two germline ends. This CDR3 has 15 amino acids. Germline values: CDR1 MNHNS, CDR2 SASEGT. The CDR3 is CASTPRVGVHQPQHF. CDR3 coding DNA: TGTGCCAGCACTCCCCGGGTAGGGGTCCATCAGCCCCAGCATTTT.

The rearrangement uses TRBV12-3 or TRBV12-4 and TRBJ1-4; 11 nucleotides line up with TRBD1. With 4 bases clipped from V and 7 bases from J, the junction kept 8 bases outside the gene matches. The CDR3 extends over 16 amino acids. The CDR3 region is CASSSTPGQGGEKLFF. Written as DNA, the CDR3 is TGTGCCAGCAGTTCAACCCCGGGACAGGGGGGTGAAAAACTGTTTTTT.

The genes are TRBV10-3 and TRBJ1-6, with TRBD1 matching 7 bases. The ends lost 3 bases at V and 7 bases at J; junction bases unmatched: 6. CDR1 ENHRY and CDR2 SYGVKD come from the germline V gene. CDR3 length equals 15 residues. The CDR3 sequence is CAISDPPGGNSPLHF. Written as DNA, the CDR3 is TGTGCCATCAGTGATCCGCCAGGGGGGAATTCACCCCTCCACTTT.

The chain uses TRBV7-9 and TRBJ2-6, with 9 bases lining up with TRBD1. Trimming removed 4 bases from V and 0 bases from J; junction bases left unmatched: 10. The CDR3 totals 19 residues. Germline assignment: CDR1 SEHNR and CDR2 FQNEAQ (reference sequence). CDR3 DNA sequence: TGTGCCAGCAGCTCCCGTTTGGGGACAGGGACCTCTGGGGCCAACGTCCTGACTTTC. This gives the protein CASSSRLGTGTSGANVLTF.

This CDR3 reads CASSAGRLGNNSPLHF. CDR3 bases: TGTGCCAGCAGTGCCGGACGGTTAGGGAATAATTCACCCCTCCACTTT. V gene TRBV28 combines with J gene TRBJ1-6; no clear D gene. The length of the CDR3 is 16 residues. Trimming stripped 5 bases from V and 5 bases from J, with 16 bases between. Germline lookup yields CDR1 MDHEN and CDR2 SYDVKM.

Only a few counts were recorded for this clonotype. The CDR3 nucleotides read TGCAGTGCCCGAAGGGCTAGCGGTCAAGAGACCCAGTACTTC. Protein product: CSARRASGQETQYF. The chain couples TRBV20-1 to TRBJ2-5, with 7 nucleotides matching TRBD2. Per the germline V gene, CDR1 is DFQATT and CDR2 is SNEGSKA (reference sequence). The CDR3 totals 14 residues. Losses at the gene ends were 6 bases for V and 2 bases for J; bases not matched to a gene: 9.

J is TRBJ2-2 and V is TRBV9; 8 bases fit TRBD2. This CDR3 contains 16 residues. Germline CDR1 SGDLS, CDR2 YYNGEE. The V gene end was trimmed by 0 bases and the J gene end by 6 bases; junction bases not matched to a gene: 7. Here the CDR3 reads CASSVGAGGGAGELFF. CDR3 nucleotide sequence: TGTGCCAGCAGCGTAGGGGCGGGAGGAGGAGCCGGGGAGCTGTTTTTT.

V usage is TRBV9 and J usage is TRBJ2-3; D perhaps matches TRBD2 (6 bases). The germline V gene has CDR1 SGDLS and CDR2 YYNGEE. This CDR3 has 14 residues. V gave up 6 bases and J gave up 0 bases, with 11 bases separating them. The CDR3 reads CASTERASTDTQYF. The CDR3 coding sequence is TGTGCCAGCACGGAGCGGGCAAGCACAGATACGCAGTATTTT.

The chain has TRBV14 and TRBJ2-1; 9 nucleotides align to TRBD2. This CDR3 has 17 amino acids. Germline lookup yields CDR1 SGHDN and CDR2 FVKESK. J gave up 8 bases and V 0 bases, and 11 bases lay outside the gene matches. CDR3 loop: CASSQEGVLAGPYEQFF. CDR3 sequence (DNA): TGTGCCAGCAGCCAAGAGGGCGTGCTAGCGGGACCTTATGAGCAGTTCTTC.

The V call is TRBV15, the J call TRBJ1-4, with 8 nucleotides matching TRBD1. Trimming at V came to 0 bases and at J to 8 bases, leaving 8 bases not matched to a gene. This CDR3 has 16 residues. Looked up from germline, CDR1 is LNHNV and CDR2 is YYDKDF (reference sequence). CDR3: CATSRDIRGQREKLFF. The CDR3 DNA is TGTGCCACCAGCAGAGATATCAGGGGGCAAAGAGAAAAACTGTTTTTT.

The chain combines TRBV4-2 with TRBJ2-3; 7 bases are a match to TRBD1. Trimming at V came to 10 bases and at J to 3 bases, leaving 16 bases not matched to a gene. This CDR3 comprises 16 residues. Germline lookup yields CDR1 LGHNA and CDR2 YNFKEQ. DNA for the CDR3: TGTGCCATGAGCTCGATTCGACAGGGAACAACAGATACGCAGTATTTT. This encodes CAMSSIRQGTTDTQYF.

The chain uses TRBV9 and TRBJ1-4; D is unresolved. The germline CDR1 and CDR2 sequences are SGDLS and YYNGEE. V was clipped by 2 bases and J by 2 bases, with 7 bases between them. The CDR3 covers 14 residues. CDR3 nucleotides: TGTGCCAGCAGCGTTCAAGGGACTAATGAAAAACTGTTTTTT. As protein: CASSVQGTNEKLFF.